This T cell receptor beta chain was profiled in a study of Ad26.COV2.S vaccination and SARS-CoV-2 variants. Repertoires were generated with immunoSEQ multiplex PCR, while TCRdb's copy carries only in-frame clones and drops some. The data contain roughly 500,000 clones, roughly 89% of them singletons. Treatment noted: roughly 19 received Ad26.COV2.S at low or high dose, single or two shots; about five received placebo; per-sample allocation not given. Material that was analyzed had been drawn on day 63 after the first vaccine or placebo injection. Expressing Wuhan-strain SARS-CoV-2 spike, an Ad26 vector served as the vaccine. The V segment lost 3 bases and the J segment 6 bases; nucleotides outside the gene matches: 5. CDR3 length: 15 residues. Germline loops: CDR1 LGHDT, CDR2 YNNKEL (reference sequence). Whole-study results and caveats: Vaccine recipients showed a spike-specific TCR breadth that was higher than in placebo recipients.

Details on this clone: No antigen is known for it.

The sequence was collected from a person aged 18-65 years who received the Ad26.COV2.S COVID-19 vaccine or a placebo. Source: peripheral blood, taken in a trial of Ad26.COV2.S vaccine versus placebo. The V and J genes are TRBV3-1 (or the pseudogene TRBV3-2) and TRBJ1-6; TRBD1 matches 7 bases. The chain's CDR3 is CASSQPGQINSPLHF. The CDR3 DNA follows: TGTGCCAGCAGCCAGCCGGGACAGATTAATTCACCCCTCCACTTT.